The subject of this entry is one T cell receptor beta chain. This clone's antigen is unknown. Base qualities are not at hand, and no much larger clone is one base apart. CDR1 and CDR2, per the germline V gene, are LGHNA and YNFKEQ. The V end gives up 0 bases and the J end 16 bases, leaving 7 bases in the junction not matched to a gene. CDR3 length: 14 amino acids, cysteine to phenylalanine. Only the CDR3 portion is preserved as DNA: 42 bases, with reading frame beginning at the first base. The sample originates from a study of technical replicates of blood from four donors (dated by TCRdb to about 2017). The library relied on the immunoSEQ multiplex PCR assay. Imported from immuneACCESS, the table was reduced by TCRdb to in-frame sequences with V and J called. These copies leave out some clones; in studies compared against another copy, an unresolved V gene accounts for under half, and the cause of the remainder is not known. The sample table contains some 74,000 clones; only one count was recorded for 95% to 96% of them. The ten largest clonotypes hold roughly 0.24% of the sample.

The specimen sequenced was T cells isolated from PBMCs. The sequence links TRBV4-2 to TRBJ2-1, with TRBD2 matching 12 junction bases. The origin of this receptor is a human donor in good health. In nucleotide form, the sequence is TGTGCCAGCAGCCAAGACGCTAGCGGGAGGGTCTCCTTCTTC. Its coded protein is CASSQDASGRVSFF.